This T cell receptor beta chain was documented in a study of cytomegalovirus exposure and HLA in healthy donors. Across the whole study: HLA-typed donors contributed around 82 million unique TCRs, which were held in an early data release.

The V end lost 5 bases, the J end lost 1 base, and 11 bases lay between the germline ends. Germline V gene data show CDR1 as ENHRY and CDR2 as SYGVKD. The CDR3 totals 14 residues. Findings of the study overall: Some segments of the V type, notably TRBV6-2 and TRBV6-3, were excluded as indistinguishable. Across donors, most TCRs were seen rarely, yet some public ones were widespread.

About this clone: As yet, its antigen is unknown.

The PCR used 60 Vbeta and 13 Jbeta primers. Profiled with immunoSEQ multiplex PCR; TCRdb holds only in-frame clones, not every one. The sample holds about 210,000 clones, around four fifths seen once. The donors comprised healthy bone marrow donors. The chain couples TRBV10-3 to TRBJ1-1; D possibly corresponds to TRBD1 (6 bases). Material: PBMCs. This clonotype originated in a boy aged 5-17 years in good health and CMV-seronegative. In DNA form, the CDR3 reads TGTGCCATCAGTTTGACAGGTCGGAACACTGAAGCTTTCTTT. As protein: CAISLTGRNTEAFF.